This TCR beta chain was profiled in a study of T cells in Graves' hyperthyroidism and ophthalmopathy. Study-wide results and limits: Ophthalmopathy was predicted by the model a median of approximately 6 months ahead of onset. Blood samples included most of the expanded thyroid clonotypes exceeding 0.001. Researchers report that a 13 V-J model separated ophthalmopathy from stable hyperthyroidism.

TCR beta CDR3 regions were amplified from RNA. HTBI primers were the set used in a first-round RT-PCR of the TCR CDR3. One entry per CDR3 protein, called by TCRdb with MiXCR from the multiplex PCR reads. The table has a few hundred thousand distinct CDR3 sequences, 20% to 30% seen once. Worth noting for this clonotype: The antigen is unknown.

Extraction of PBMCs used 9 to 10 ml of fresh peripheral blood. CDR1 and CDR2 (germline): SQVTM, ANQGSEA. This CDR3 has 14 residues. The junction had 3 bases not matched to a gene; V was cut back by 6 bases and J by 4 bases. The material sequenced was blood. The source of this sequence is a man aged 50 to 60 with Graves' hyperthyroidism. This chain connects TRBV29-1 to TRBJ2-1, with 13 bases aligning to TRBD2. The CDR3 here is CSVGLAGEYNEQFF. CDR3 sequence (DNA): TGCAGCGTCGGACTAGCGGGAGAGTACAATGAGCAGTTCTTC.